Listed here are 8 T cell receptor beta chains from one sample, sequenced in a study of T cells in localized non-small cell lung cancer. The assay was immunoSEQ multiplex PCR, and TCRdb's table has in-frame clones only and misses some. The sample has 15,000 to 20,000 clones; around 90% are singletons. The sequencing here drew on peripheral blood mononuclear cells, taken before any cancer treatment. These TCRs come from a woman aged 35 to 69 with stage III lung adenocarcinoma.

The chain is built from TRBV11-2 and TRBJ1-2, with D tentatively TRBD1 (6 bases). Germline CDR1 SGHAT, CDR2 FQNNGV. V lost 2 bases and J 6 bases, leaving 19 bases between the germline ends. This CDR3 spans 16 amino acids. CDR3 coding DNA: TGTGCCAGCAGCTTAAGATGGGGGGCGCCCCGGGATGGCTACACCTTC. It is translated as CASSLRWGAPRDGYTF.

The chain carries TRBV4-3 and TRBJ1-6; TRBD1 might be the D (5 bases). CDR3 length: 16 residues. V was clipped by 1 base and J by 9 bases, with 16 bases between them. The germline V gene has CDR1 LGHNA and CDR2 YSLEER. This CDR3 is CASSQGFGAEGSPLHF. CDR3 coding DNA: TGCGCCAGCAGCCAAGGTTTCGGGGCAGAGGGTTCACCCCTCCACTTT.

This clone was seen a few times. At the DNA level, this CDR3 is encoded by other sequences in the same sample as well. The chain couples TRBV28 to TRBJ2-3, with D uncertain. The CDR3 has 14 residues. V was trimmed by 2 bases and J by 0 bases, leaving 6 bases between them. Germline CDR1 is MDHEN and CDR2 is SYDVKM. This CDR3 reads CASSLLLSTDTQYF. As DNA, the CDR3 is TGTGCCAGCAGTTTACTATTAAGCACAGATACGCAGTATTTT.

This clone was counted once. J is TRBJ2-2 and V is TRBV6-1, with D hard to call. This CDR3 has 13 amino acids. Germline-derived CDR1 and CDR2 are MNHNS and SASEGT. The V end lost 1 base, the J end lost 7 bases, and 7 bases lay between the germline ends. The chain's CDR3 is CASSEVGIGELFF. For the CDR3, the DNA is TGTGCCAGCAGTGAAGTTGGGATCGGGGAGCTGTTTTTT.

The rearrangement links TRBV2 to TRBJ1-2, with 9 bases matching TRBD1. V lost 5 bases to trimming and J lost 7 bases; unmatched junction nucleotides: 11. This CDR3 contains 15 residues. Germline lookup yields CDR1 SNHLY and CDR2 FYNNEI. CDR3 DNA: TGTGCCAGCAGTATGAACGTACAGGGGGCAAGTGGCTACACCTTC. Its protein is CASSMNVQGASGYTF.

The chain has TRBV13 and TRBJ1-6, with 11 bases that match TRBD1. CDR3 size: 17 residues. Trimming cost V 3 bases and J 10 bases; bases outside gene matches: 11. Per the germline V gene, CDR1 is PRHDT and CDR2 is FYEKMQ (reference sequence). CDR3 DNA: TGTGCCAGCAGCTTCTTTGTCGGTGGGACAGGGGGATCACCCCTCCACTTT. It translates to CASSFFVGGTGGSPLHF.

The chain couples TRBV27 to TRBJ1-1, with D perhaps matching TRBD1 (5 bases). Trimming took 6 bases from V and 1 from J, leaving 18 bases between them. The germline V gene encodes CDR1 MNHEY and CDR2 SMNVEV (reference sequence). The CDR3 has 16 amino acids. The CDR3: CASSPRQGRANTEAFF. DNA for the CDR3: TGTGCCAGCAGCCCGCGCCAGGGACGGGCGAACACTGAAGCTTTCTTT.

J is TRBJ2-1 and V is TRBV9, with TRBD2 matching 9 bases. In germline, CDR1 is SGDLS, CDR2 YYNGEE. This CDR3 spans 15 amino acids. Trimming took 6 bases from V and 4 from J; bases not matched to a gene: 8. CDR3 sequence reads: CASNPTSGVYNEQFF. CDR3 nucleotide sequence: TGTGCCAGCAACCCGACTAGCGGAGTTTACAATGAGCAGTTCTTC.